In this sample, the clone carrying this TCR beta chain turned up once. Germline lookup yields CDR1 LGHDT and CDR2 YNNKEL (reference sequence). The CDR3 sequence is 15 residues long. Deletions cut 4 bases from V and 0 bases from J, with 10 bases between. The sample comes from a study of blood T cell repertoires in COVID-19. Study at large: Samples taken during acute and convalescent COVID-19 were collected in the United States, Italy and Spain. PBMCs, B-cell-depleted T cells, or T cells were the source of the cDNA or gDNA that made up the material.

Authors' methods: Amplification of reference gene primers provided the estimated nucleated cell counts. Measured with immunoSEQ multiplex PCR; TCRdb has only the in-frame clones, and not every one. The DNA was the basis for D and trimming; V, J and clone size are from that table. The data contain roughly 200,000 clones, 70% to 80% of them singletons. J is TRBJ2-1 and V is TRBV3-1 (or the pseudogene TRBV3-2); D is unresolved. Sequencing input: peripheral blood. This sequence originates from a woman in her thirties or forties with COVID-19, enrolled during active disease. The chain's CDR3 is CASSPTRSSYNEQFF. The CDR3 DNA follows: TGTGCCAGCAGCCCGACGCGGAGCTCCTACAATGAGCAGTTCTTC.